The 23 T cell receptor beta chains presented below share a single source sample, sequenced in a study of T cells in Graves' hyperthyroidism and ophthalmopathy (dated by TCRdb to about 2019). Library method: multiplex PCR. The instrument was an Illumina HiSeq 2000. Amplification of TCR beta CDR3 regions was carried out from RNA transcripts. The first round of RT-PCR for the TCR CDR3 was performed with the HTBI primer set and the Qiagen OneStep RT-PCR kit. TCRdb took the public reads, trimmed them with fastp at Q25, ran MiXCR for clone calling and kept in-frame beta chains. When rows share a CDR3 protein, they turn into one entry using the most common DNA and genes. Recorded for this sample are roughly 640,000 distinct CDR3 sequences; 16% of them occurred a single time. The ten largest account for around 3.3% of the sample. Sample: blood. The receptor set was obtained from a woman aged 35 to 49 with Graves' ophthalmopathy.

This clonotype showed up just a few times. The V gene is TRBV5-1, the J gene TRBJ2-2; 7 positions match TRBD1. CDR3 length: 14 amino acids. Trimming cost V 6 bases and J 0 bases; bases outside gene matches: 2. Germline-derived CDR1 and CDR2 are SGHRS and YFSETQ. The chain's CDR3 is CASKGASNTGELFF. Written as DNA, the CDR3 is TGCGCCAGCAAGGGGGCTTCGAACACCGGGGAGCTGTTTTTT.

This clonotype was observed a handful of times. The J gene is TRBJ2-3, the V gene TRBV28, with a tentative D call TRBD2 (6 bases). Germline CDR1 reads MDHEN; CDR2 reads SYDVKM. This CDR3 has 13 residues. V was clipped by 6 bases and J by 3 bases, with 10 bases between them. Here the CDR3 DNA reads TGTGCCAGCAGGCGGGACCAAACAGATACGCAGTATTTT. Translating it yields CASRRDQTDTQYF.

CDR3 residues: CASSLDWSSGGHGTQYF. For the CDR3, the DNA is TGTGCCAGCAGCTTAGATTGGTCTAGCGGGGGCCATGGGACCCAGTACTTC. The V and J genes are TRBV11-2 and TRBJ2-5, with 10 bases fitting TRBD2. The CDR3 is 17 residues long. The V gene end was trimmed by 0 bases and the J gene end by 7 bases; junction bases not matched to a gene: 11. Germline assignment: CDR1 SGHAT and CDR2 FQNNGV. Filled out from reference TRBV11-2 and TRBJ2-5, the complete variable domain reads EAGVAQSPRYKIIEKRQSVAFWCNPISGHATLYWYQQILGQGPKLLIQFQNNGVVDDSQLPKDRFSAERLKGVDSTLKIQPAKLEDSAVYLCASSLDWSSGGHGTQYFGPGTRLLVL.

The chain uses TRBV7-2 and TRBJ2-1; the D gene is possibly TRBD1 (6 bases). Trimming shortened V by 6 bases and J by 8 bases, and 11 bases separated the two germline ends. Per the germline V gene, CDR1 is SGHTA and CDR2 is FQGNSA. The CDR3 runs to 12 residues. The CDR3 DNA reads TGTGCCAGCAGGGGACAATTGTATGAGCAGTTCTTC. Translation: CASRGQLYEQFF.

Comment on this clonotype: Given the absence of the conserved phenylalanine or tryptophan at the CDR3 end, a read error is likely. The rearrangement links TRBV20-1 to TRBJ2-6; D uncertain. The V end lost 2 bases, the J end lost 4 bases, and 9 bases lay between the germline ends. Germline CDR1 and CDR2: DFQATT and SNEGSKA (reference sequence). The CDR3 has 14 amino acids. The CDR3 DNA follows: TGCAGTGCTAGACCGCCAGTAGGGGCCAACGTCCTGACTCTC. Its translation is CSARPPVGANVLTL.

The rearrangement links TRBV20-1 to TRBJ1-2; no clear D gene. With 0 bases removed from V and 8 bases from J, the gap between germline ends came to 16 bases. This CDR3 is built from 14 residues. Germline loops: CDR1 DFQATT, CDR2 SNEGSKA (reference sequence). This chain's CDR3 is CSARDVTALGGYTF. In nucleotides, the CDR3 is TGCAGTGCTAGAGATGTGACCGCCCTTGGGGGCTACACCTTC.

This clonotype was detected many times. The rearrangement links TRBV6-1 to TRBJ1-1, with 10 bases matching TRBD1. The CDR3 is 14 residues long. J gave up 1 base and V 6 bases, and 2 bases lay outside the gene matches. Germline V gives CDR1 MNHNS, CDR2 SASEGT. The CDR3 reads CASRTGGSNTEAFF. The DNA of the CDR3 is TGTGCCAGCAGGACAGGGGGCTCGAACACTGAAGCTTTCTTT.

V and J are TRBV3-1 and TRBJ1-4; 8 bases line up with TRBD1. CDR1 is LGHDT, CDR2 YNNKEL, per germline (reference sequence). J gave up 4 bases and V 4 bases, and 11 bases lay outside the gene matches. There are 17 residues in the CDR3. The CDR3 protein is CASSPRLTGGINEKLFF. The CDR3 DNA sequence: TGTGCCAGCAGCCCACGACTAACAGGGGGTATTAATGAAAAACTGTTTTTT.

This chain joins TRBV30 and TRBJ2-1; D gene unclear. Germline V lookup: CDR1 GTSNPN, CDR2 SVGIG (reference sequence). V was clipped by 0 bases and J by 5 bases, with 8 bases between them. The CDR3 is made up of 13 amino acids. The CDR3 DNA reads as TGTGCCTGGAGTGTACTCAGGAACAATGAGCAGTTCTTC. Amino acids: CAWSVLRNNEQFF.

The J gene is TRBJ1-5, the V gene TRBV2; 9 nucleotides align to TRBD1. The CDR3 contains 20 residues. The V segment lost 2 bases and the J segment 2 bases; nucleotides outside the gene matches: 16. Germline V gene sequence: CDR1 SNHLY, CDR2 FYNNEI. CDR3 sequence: CASSERTPGQGKSGNQPQHF. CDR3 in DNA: TGTGCCAGCAGTGAACGGACTCCGGGACAGGGCAAATCGGGCAATCAGCCCCAGCATTTT.

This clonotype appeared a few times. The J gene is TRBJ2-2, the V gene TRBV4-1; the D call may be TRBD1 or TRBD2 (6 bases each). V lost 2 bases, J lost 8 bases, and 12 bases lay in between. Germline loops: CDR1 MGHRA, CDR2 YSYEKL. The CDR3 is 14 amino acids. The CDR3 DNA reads TGCGCCAGCAGCCAAACGGGGGCAGGTGGGGAGCTGTTTTTT. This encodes CASSQTGAGGELFF.

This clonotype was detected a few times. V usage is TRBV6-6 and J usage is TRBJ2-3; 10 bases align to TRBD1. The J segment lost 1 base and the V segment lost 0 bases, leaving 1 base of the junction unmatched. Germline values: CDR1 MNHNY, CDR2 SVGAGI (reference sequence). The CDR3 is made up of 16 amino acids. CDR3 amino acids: CASSYSGTGGTDTQYF. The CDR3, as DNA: TGTGCCAGCAGTTACTCGGGGACAGGGGGCACAGATACGCAGTATTTT.

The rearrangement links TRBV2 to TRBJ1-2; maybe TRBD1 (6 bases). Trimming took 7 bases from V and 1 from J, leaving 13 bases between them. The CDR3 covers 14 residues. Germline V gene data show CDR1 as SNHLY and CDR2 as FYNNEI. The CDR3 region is CASKGQTGNYGYTF. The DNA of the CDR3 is TGTGCCAGCAAAGGACAGACCGGTAACTATGGCTACACCTTC.

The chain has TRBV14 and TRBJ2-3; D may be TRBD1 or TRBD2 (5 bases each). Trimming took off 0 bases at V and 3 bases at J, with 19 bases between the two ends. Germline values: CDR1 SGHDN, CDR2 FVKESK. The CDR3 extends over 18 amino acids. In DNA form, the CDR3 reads TGTGCCAGCAGCCAAGATTTGCCGACAGCCTGGGGGACAGATACGCAGTATTTT. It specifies CASSQDLPTAWGTDTQYF.

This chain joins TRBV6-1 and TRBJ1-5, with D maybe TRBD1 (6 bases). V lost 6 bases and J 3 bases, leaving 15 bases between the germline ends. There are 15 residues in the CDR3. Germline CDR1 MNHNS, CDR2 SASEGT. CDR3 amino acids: CASSRTRGFNQPQHF. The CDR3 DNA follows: TGTGCCAGCAGCCGCACAAGGGGGTTCAATCAGCCCCAGCATTTT.

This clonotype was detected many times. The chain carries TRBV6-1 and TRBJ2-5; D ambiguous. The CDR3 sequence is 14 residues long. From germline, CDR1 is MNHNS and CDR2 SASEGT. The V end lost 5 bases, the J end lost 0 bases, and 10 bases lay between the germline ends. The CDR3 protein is CASSYAVYQETQYF. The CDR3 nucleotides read TGTGCCAGCAGTTATGCCGTGTACCAAGAGACCCAGTACTTC.

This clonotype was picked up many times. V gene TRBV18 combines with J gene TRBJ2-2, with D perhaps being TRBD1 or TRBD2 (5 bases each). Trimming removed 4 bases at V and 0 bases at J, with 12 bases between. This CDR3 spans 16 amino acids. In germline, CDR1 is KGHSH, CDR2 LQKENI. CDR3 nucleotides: TGTGCCAGCTCACGCACCGGGACCCCGAACACCGGGGAGCTGTTTTTT. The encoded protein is CASSRTGTPNTGELFF.

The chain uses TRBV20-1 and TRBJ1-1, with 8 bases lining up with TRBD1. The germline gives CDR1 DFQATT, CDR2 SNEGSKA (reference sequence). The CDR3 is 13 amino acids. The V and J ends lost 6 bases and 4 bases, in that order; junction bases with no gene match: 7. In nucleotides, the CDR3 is TGCAGTGCCTCCCGACAGGGGAGCACTGAAGCTTTCTTT. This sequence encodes CSASRQGSTEAFF.

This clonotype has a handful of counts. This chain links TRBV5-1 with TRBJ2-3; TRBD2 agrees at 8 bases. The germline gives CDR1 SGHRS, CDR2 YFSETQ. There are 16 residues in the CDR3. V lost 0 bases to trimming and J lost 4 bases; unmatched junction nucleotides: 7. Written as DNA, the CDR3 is TGCGCCAGCAGCTTGGTATCTAGCGGGCTATCAGATACGCAGTATTTT. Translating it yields CASSLVSSGLSDTQYF.

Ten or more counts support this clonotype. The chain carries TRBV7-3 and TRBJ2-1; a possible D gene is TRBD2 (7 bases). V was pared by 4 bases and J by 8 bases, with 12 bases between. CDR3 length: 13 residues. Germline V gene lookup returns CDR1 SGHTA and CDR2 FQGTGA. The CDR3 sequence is CASSWGRGDEQFF. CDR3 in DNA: TGTGCCAGCAGCTGGGGGAGGGGGGATGAGCAGTTCTTC.

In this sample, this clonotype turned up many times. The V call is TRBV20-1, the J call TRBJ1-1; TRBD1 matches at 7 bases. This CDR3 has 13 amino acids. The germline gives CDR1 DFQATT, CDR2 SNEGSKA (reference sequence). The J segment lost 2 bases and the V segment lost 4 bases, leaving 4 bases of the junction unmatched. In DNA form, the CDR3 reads TGCAGTGCTAAAGGACAGGCAAACACTGAAGCTTTCTTT. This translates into CSAKGQANTEAFF.

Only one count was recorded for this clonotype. The CDR3 loop is CSAFRSNTEAFF. CDR3 nucleotide sequence: TGCAGTGCTTTCAGGAGCAACACTGAAGCTTTCTTT. The V call is TRBV20-1, the J call TRBJ1-1, with D uncertain. This CDR3 comprises 12 residues. CDR1 DFQATT and CDR2 SNEGSKA come from the germline V gene (reference sequence). V dropped 5 bases and J dropped 2 bases, with 9 bases sitting between them.

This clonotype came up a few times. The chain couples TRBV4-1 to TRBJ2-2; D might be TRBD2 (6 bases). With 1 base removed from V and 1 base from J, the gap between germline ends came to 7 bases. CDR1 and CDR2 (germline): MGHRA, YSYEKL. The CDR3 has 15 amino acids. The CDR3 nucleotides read TGCGCCAGCAGCCAAGGGAGGGGGAACACCGGGGAGCTGTTTTTT. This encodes CASSQGRGNTGELFF.